These 23 T cell receptor beta chains were sequenced from one sample in a study of OX40 agonist ivuxolimab in advanced cancers. Data came from immunoSEQ multiplex PCR; TCRdb stores just in-frame clones and leaves some out. The table includes 30,000 to 40,000 clones, about 92% detected once. The starting material was CD4+ or CD8+ T cells sorted from blood, obtained in a trial of the OX40 agonist ivuxolimab. Receptors were obtained from an adult with an advanced solid tumor such as melanoma, head and neck, liver or kidney cancer.

V usage is TRBV29-1 and J usage is TRBJ2-1, with D maybe TRBD1 (6 bases). The CDR3 runs 15 residues. Germline lookup yields CDR1 SQVTM and CDR2 ANQGSEA. V was shortened by 7 bases and J by 3 bases, with 19 bases between the two germline ends. This chain's CDR3 is CSGQGTLMGYNEQFF. The CDR3 DNA is TGCAGCGGCCAGGGGACCCTTATGGGCTACAATGAGCAGTTCTTC.

The V gene is TRBV13, the J gene TRBJ1-3; 9 bases are shared with TRBD1. J was trimmed by 0 bases and V by 2 bases; bases with no gene match: 2. The CDR3 contains 16 residues. From germline, CDR1 is PRHDT and CDR2 FYEKMQ (reference sequence). Written as DNA, the CDR3 is TGTGCCAGCAGCTTAACAGGGGGCTACTCTGGAAACACCATATATTTT. Translation gives CASSLTGGYSGNTIYF.

The chain uses TRBV7-9 and TRBJ2-5; tentative D call: TRBD1 (6 bases). This CDR3 is built from 15 residues. The germline gives CDR1 SEHNR, CDR2 FQNEAQ (reference sequence). The germline V and J ends were trimmed by 5 bases and 7 bases, with 20 bases remaining between them. The CDR3 sequence: CASSTTPQGKGTQYF. CDR3 nucleotides: TGTGCCAGCAGCACTACCCCACAGGGCAAAGGGACCCAGTACTTC.

The CDR3 DNA is TGTGCCAGCAGTACCGGGACAGGTTACCCCTACGAGCAGTACTTC. Translated, it gives CASSTGTGYPYEQYF. The chain carries TRBV6-5 and TRBJ2-7; 8 bases are shared with TRBD1. CDR1 and CDR2 (germline): MNHEY, SVGAGI. This CDR3 comprises 15 residues. Trimming cost V 5 bases and J 2 bases; bases outside gene matches: 8.

The chain links TRBV19 to TRBJ2-7; 7 bases are a match to TRBD2. The germline V gene has CDR1 LNHDA and CDR2 SQIVND (reference sequence). The CDR3 runs 14 residues. J lost 3 bases, V lost 3 bases, and 5 bases had no gene match. The CDR3 nucleotides are TGTGCCAGTAGTATTGGCGGGAGAGGCTACGAGCAGTACTTC. Translation: CASSIGGRGYEQYF.

This chain links TRBV2 with TRBJ1-1, with 8 bases identical to TRBD1. The CDR3 has 12 residues. Germline V gives CDR1 SNHLY, CDR2 FYNNEI. The CDR3 loop reads CAYTQGATEAFF. The CDR3 DNA is TGTGCTTATACCCAGGGGGCCACTGAAGCTTTCTTT.

The rearrangement links TRBV30 to TRBJ2-7; unclear D gene. Between the trimmed V and J ends, which lost 3 bases and 2 bases, there was a span of 8 bases. Germline CDR1 reads GTSNPN; CDR2 reads SVGIG (reference sequence). The CDR3 loop spans 12 amino acids. The CDR3 spells CAWSRTTYEQYF. CDR3 coding DNA: TGTGCCTGGAGCCGTACCACCTACGAGCAGTACTTC.

The CDR3 loop reads CASSQVWMGLAGGHTGELFF. In DNA, the CDR3 is TGTGCCAGCAGCCAAGTCTGGATGGGACTAGCGGGGGGACACACCGGGGAGCTGTTTTTT. The rearrangement links TRBV4-2 to TRBJ2-2; TRBD2 agrees at 15 bases. Germline CDR1 is LGHNA and CDR2 is YNFKEQ. Trimming removed 1 base from V and 3 bases from J; junction bases left unmatched: 9. The CDR3 contains 20 residues.

The chain couples TRBV10-2 to TRBJ2-5; no firm D call. Germline CDR1 WSHSY, CDR2 SAAADI. V lost 3 bases, J lost 7 bases, and 15 bases lay in between. This CDR3 spans 14 amino acids. Here the CDR3 reads CASSELDRWGTQYF. CDR3 bases: TGCGCCAGCAGTGAACTTGACCGGTGGGGGACCCAGTACTTC.

Only one count was recorded for this clone. This chain uses TRBV4-1 with TRBJ1-1, with D hard to call. The CDR3 runs 14 residues. The V gene lost 5 bases and the J gene lost 0 bases, with 10 bases spanning the gap. CDR1 and CDR2 (germline): MGHRA, YSYEKL. This CDR3 reads CASSYDTMNTEAFF. CDR3 DNA sequence: TGCGCCAGCAGCTACGATACTATGAACACTGAAGCTTTCTTT.

The chain employs TRBV28 and TRBJ2-5; D not resolved. The CDR3 covers 13 residues. The V end was cut by 3 bases, the J end by 5 bases, with 10 bases between. Germline CDR1 and CDR2: MDHEN and SYDVKM. CDR3 amino acids: CASSFFGSETQYF. The CDR3, as DNA: TGTGCCAGCAGTTTCTTCGGTTCCGAGACCCAGTACTTC.

V gene TRBV5-1 combines with J gene TRBJ1-5; 9 nucleotides match TRBD1. Germline assignment: CDR1 SGHRS and CDR2 YFSETQ. V lost 1 base and J lost 3; bases outside the gene matches: 5. The length of the CDR3 is 16 residues. Written as DNA, the CDR3 is TGCGCCAGCAGCTTGTGGTACAGGGGGCACAATCAGCCCCAGCATTTT. Its translation: CASSLWYRGHNQPQHF.

The rearrangement links TRBV27 to TRBJ1-2; D unresolved. V was trimmed by 5 bases and J by 4 bases, leaving 17 bases between them. The CDR3 is made up of 15 amino acids. The germline V gene has CDR1 MNHEY and CDR2 SMNVEV (reference sequence). The CDR3 nucleotides are TGTGCCAGCAGTCGGGAATCCTGGAACCGCTATGGCTACACCTTC. This sequence encodes CASSRESWNRYGYTF.

J is TRBJ2-7 and V is TRBV7-8, with 10 nucleotides matching TRBD1. The germline gives CDR1 SGHVS, CDR2 FQNEAQ. The CDR3 has 15 amino acids. The J segment lost 5 bases and the V segment lost 3 bases, leaving 7 bases of the junction unmatched. The CDR3 bases are TGTGCCAGCAGCTTTGGGACAGGGGAATGGGACGAGCAGTACTTC. Translated: CASSFGTGEWDEQYF.

As DNA, the CDR3 is TGTGCCAGCAGCTTATCAGGGAGGACCAATCAGCCCCAGCATTTT. Amino acids: CASSLSGRTNQPQHF. The V call is TRBV7-2, the J call TRBJ1-5, with a weak D call TRBD1 (5 bases). Germline-derived CDR1 and CDR2 are SGHTA and FQGNSA. CDR3 length: 15 residues. V lost 2 bases and J 3 bases, leaving 11 bases between the germline ends.

The chain carries TRBV5-1 and TRBJ2-7; the D is unclear. Germline V gene lookup returns CDR1 SGHRS and CDR2 YFSETQ. The CDR3 is 12 amino acids. V dropped 5 bases and J dropped 6 bases, with 12 bases sitting between them. CDR3 nucleotide sequence: TGCGCCAGCAGTCCCCCCTTTGGCGAGCAGTACTTC. Protein product: CASSPPFGEQYF.

V is TRBV13 and J is TRBJ1-2; no reliable D call. Looked up from germline, CDR1 is PRHDT and CDR2 is FYEKMQ (reference sequence). V was shortened by 5 bases and J by 8 bases, with 9 bases between the two germline ends. The CDR3 is 11 amino acids. For the CDR3, the DNA is TGTGCCAGCAGCCCTTCGGAGGGCTACACCTTC. Its protein product is CASSPSEGYTF.

The rearrangement joins TRBV27 to TRBJ1-2; no clear D gene. Deletions cut 6 bases from V and 4 bases from J, with 12 bases between. This CDR3 has 13 amino acids. Germline lookup yields CDR1 MNHEY and CDR2 SMNVEV (reference sequence). In DNA form, the CDR3 reads TGTGCCAGCAGCCTCGGGCGGGCCTATGGCTACACCTTC. It is translated as CASSLGRAYGYTF.

The J gene is TRBJ2-7, the V gene TRBV4-1; D remains ambiguous. The CDR3 sequence is 13 residues long. From germline, CDR1 is MGHRA and CDR2 YSYEKL. The V gene lost 0 bases and the J gene lost 6 bases, with 9 bases spanning the gap. In nucleotides, the CDR3 is TGCGCCAGCAGCCAAGATCCCCTCCGCGAGCAGTACTTC. Translation: CASSQDPLREQYF.

This rearrangement joins TRBV2 to TRBJ2-1; possibly TRBD2 for D (6 bases). Per the germline V gene, CDR1 is SNHLY and CDR2 is FYNNEI. The V gene lost 6 bases and the J gene lost 2 bases, with 8 bases spanning the gap. The CDR3 extends over 13 amino acids. The chain's CDR3 is CASRDYTYNEQFF. CDR3 bases: TGTGCCAGCAGGGACTATACCTACAATGAGCAGTTCTTC.

This chain connects TRBV15 to TRBJ2-3; 7 nucleotides line up with TRBD2. J gave up 0 bases and V 2 bases, and 14 bases lay outside the gene matches. Germline CDR1 reads LNHNV; CDR2 reads YYDKDF (reference sequence). CDR3 length: 19 residues. CDR3 DNA: TGTGCCACCAGCAGATCTGCCCGACTGAGCGGGGCTAGCACAGATACGCAGTATTTT. Its protein product is CATSRSARLSGASTDTQYF.

The chain carries TRBV29-1 and TRBJ1-3; D may be TRBD1 (5 bases). The V gene lost 2 bases and the J gene lost 0 bases, with 8 bases spanning the gap. CDR3 size: 14 residues. The germline gives CDR1 SQVTM, CDR2 ANQGSEA. CDR3 residues: CSVETGTSGNTIYF. CDR3 bases: TGCAGCGTTGAAACAGGTACCTCTGGAAACACCATATATTTT. The variable domain in full, with the rest retrieved from reference TRBV29-1 and TRBJ1-3, is SAVISQKPSRDICQRGTSLTIQCQVDSQVTMMFWYRQQPGQSLTLIATANQGSEATYESGFVIDKFPISRPNLTFSTLTVSNMSPEDSSIYLCSVETGTSGNTIYFGEGSWLTVV.

A single count supports this clone. The genes are TRBV11-1 and TRBJ2-7, with TRBD2 matching 10 bases. Germline CDR1 SGHAT, CDR2 FQDESV (reference sequence). J gave up 1 base and V 5 bases, and 11 bases lay outside the gene matches. The CDR3 is made up of 17 amino acids. The CDR3 DNA sequence: TGTGCCAGCAGCCCCGGTGGTGCTAGCGGGAGTTCCTACGAGCAGTACTTC. It codes for CASSPGGASGSSYEQYF.